Here is one T cell receptor beta chain with its context. What it binds is not known. The CDR3 sequence is 12 residues long. Losses at the gene ends were 4 bases for V and 6 bases for J; bases not matched to a gene: 1. CDR1 and CDR2 from the germline V gene are SGHKS and YYEKEE (reference sequence). This specimen comes from a study of cytomegalovirus exposure and HLA in healthy donors. Study outcomes and limitations: Based on reports, TCR beta sequences accurately predicted HLA-A and HLA-B alleles for most subjects. Later analysis found that TCR beta chains associated with HLA were more clonally expanded than other, equally common chains. The listing of roughly 160 TCR beta chains classed them as cytomegalovirus-associated.

The PCR ran on 60 Vbeta and 13 Jbeta primers. In the study's own analysis: An analysis performed later counted around 86 million unique TCR beta chains (roughly 11 million of them shared). Using immunoSEQ multiplex PCR, the repertoire was profiled, and TCRdb retains in-frame clones only, with some absent. V, J and clone size reflect that table, while D and trimming were determined from the DNA. The sample includes 95,000 to 150,000 clones. The genes are TRBV5-5 and TRBJ2-7; 10 bases line up with TRBD1. This receptor was identified in a man aged 35 to 55 in good health and CMV-seronegative. Sample: PBMCs. In DNA, the CDR3 is TGTGCCAGCAGCCGGACAGGGGGCGAGCAGTACTTC. The encoded protein is CASSRTGGEQYF.